This TCR beta chain was retrieved from a study of T cells in Graves' hyperthyroidism and ophthalmopathy. Points from the study as a whole: Appearing also in blood were most of the thyroid clonotypes expanded above 0.001. Ophthalmopathy was model-predicted a median roughly 6.5 months pre-onset. A model of 13 V-J features distinguished ophthalmopathy from stable hyperthyroidism.

Note on this clonotype: Its antigen is undetermined.

This CDR3 is built from 12 residues. Between the trimmed V and J ends, which lost 3 bases and 12 bases, there was a span of 12 bases. There were TCR beta CDR3 regions amplified from RNA transcripts. HTBI primers drove first-round RT-PCR of the TCR CDR3. TCRdb passed the multiplex PCR reads through MiXCR, listing each CDR3 protein once. This table holds 500,000 to 550,000 distinct CDR3 sequences, 20% found once. This sequence joins TRBV12-3 or TRBV12-4 and TRBJ1-5; D gene ambiguous. The sample consisted of blood. This TCR was recovered from a man in his forties with Graves' ophthalmopathy. The CDR3 DNA reads TGTGCCAGCAGTTTCGGGCCAGTTAACCAGCATTTT. Translated, it gives CASSFGPVNQHF.